Reported below is one T cell receptor beta chain. CDR1 and CDR2 (germline): SNHLY, FYNNEI. V was trimmed by 9 bases and J by 0 bases, leaving 19 bases between them. This CDR3 comprises 16 residues. This entry is derived from a study of T cell changes during pregnancy in multiple sclerosis. Assay used: immunoSEQ multiplex PCR; TCRdb lists only in-frame clones, some missing. The repertoire includes around 36,000 clones, more than 90% of them detected once, and around 13% sits in the top ten. The receptor's source is a female donor with multiple sclerosis, enrolled in a pregnancy study. The chain couples TRBV2 to TRBJ2-3, with D possibly matching TRBD2 (6 bases). Source: CD8+ T cells from peripheral blood mononuclear cells, taken in the first trimester of pregnancy. The DNA of the CDR3 is TGTGCCAGTCGGATGCCCGGGGGAGCTAGCACAGATACGCAGTATTTT. Translated, it gives CASRMPGGASTDTQYF.